The next 24 T cell receptor beta chains were all read from a single sample in a study of shared clonotypes between healthy human individuals. Only in-frame clones appear in the TCRdb table, and some are missing; sequencing was by immunoSEQ multiplex PCR. The sample includes 1,100,000 or so clones, around three quarters of them seen just once. Sequenced: memory CD4+ T cells from PBMCs. Documented subset: CD45RA-negative fraction. The receptors here all came from a man younger than 30 in good health. Some clones in this sample may be carry-over from other donors' samples.

Only one count was recorded for this clone. The CDR3 reads CASTETGALNTEAFF. As DNA, the CDR3 is TGTGCCAGCACCGAGACAGGGGCGCTGAACACTGAAGCTTTCTTT. The J gene is TRBJ1-1, the V gene TRBV6-5, with 8 positions matching TRBD1. The J segment lost 0 bases and the V segment lost 7 bases, leaving 7 bases of the junction unmatched. This CDR3 has 15 amino acids. CDR1 is MNHEY, CDR2 SVGAGI, per germline.

The chain links TRBV4-2 to TRBJ2-1; D call uncertain. Germline V gives CDR1 LGHNA, CDR2 YNFKEQ. The ends were cut back, 1 base at V and 9 bases at J, with 10 bases in the middle. The CDR3 sequence is 13 residues long. Written as DNA, the CDR3 is TGTGCCAGCAGCCAAGGGAGCTTGAGTGAGCAGTTCTTC. It encodes CASSQGSLSEQFF.

This clone was counted a single time. The chain uses TRBV5-1 and TRBJ2-1, with TRBD1 matching 7 bases. Germline assignment: CDR1 SGHRS and CDR2 YFSETQ. Trimming removed 1 base from V and 5 bases from J; junction bases left unmatched: 3. The CDR3 is made up of 14 amino acids. The CDR3, as DNA: TGCGCCAGCAGCTTGACAGGGGACCACAATGAGCAGTTCTTC. Its translation is CASSLTGDHNEQFF.

The chain links TRBV5-1 to TRBJ2-2; D unresolved. V dropped 0 bases and J dropped 7 bases, with 19 bases sitting between them. Germline V gene sequence: CDR1 SGHRS, CDR2 YFSETQ. CDR3 size: 17 residues. The CDR3 coding sequence is TGCGCCAGCAGCTTGGCCCCCCTGGGAACGAGCTTCGGGGAGCTGTTTTTT. This encodes CASSLAPLGTSFGELFF.

This clone was observed at least ten times. The rearrangement joins TRBV11-3 to TRBJ2-3, with TRBD2 identical over 11 bases. CDR1 is SGHNT and CDR2 is YENEEA in the germline V gene. The J segment lost 0 bases and the V segment lost 3 bases, leaving 2 bases of the junction unmatched. The CDR3 has 16 residues. The CDR3 spells CASSFGTSGSTDTQYF. DNA of the CDR3: TGTGCCAGCAGCTTCGGGACTAGCGGTAGCACAGATACGCAGTATTTT.

The V call is TRBV30, the J call TRBJ1-1; D not resolved. V was cut by 7 bases and J by 1 base, with 16 bases left in between. Germline V gene data show CDR1 as GTSNPN and CDR2 as SVGIG (reference sequence). This CDR3 is 14 amino acids long. CDR3 sequence reads: CASSGHPGNTEAFF. The CDR3 DNA reads as TGTGCCTCCTCGGGTCACCCTGGGAACACTGAAGCTTTCTTT. Using reference TRBV30 and TRBJ1-1 for the parts outside the CDR3, the full variable domain is SQTIHQWPATLVQPVGSPLSLECTVEGTSNPNLYWYRQAAGRGLQLLFYSVGIGQISSEVPQNLSASRPQDRQFILSSKKLLLSDSGFYLCASSGHPGNTEAFFGQGTRLTVV.

The chain's CDR3 is CSTVGGAGTDTQYF. The CDR3 DNA follows: TGCAGCACCGTAGGGGGAGCGGGGACAGATACGCAGTATTTT. The chain employs TRBV29-1 and TRBJ2-3, with D possibly matching TRBD2 (7 bases). Trimming removed 8 bases from V and 3 bases from J, with 18 bases in between. Germline V lookup: CDR1 SQVTM, CDR2 ANQGSEA. This CDR3 is 14 amino acids long.

The chain couples TRBV4-3 to TRBJ2-1, with 7 bases that match TRBD2. The CDR3 length is 17 residues. CDR1 and CDR2 (germline): LGHNA, YSLEER. V was pared by 1 base and J by 4 bases, with 10 bases of the junction left unmatched. The CDR3 reads CASSQVYYVGGYNEQFF. Written as DNA, the CDR3 is TGCGCCAGCAGCCAAGTTTATTATGTGGGAGGGTACAATGAGCAGTTCTTC.

This chain's CDR3 is CASSPSGALPIYEQYF. The CDR3 bases are TGTGCCAGCAGCCCCAGCGGGGCGCTCCCAATCTACGAGCAGTACTTC. The chain carries TRBV9 and TRBJ2-7, with 7 bases aligning to TRBD2. Germline CDR1 is SGDLS and CDR2 is YYNGEE. Losses at the gene ends were 4 bases for V and 3 bases for J; bases not matched to a gene: 13. The CDR3 consists of 16 residues.

This chain joins TRBV7-2 and TRBJ1-4, with 11 positions matching TRBD1. The CDR3 spans 17 residues. V dropped 4 bases and J dropped 8; count of bases not matched to a gene: 12. Germline V gives CDR1 SGHTA, CDR2 FQGNSA. The CDR3 protein is CASSSHLGGTGGEKLFF. The CDR3 DNA reads as TGTGCCAGCAGCTCCCATCTGGGGGGGACAGGGGGAGAAAAACTGTTTTTT.

This clone was found a few times. CDR3 sequence (DNA): TGCGCCAGCAGCTCTATACCCACAGGCTCCTACAATGAGCAGTTCTTC. Encoded protein: CASSSIPTGSYNEQFF. The chain combines TRBV5-1 with TRBJ2-1; a possible D gene is TRBD1 (5 bases). The CDR3 covers 16 residues. Trimming took off 3 bases at V and 0 bases at J, with 13 bases between the two ends. The germline V gene encodes CDR1 SGHRS and CDR2 YFSETQ.

The gene calls are TRBV20-1 and TRBJ2-1, with no clear D. V lost 6 bases to trimming and J lost 5 bases, with 8 bases between them. The CDR3 has 11 residues. In germline, CDR1 is DFQATT, CDR2 SNEGSKA (reference sequence). The chain's CDR3 is CSALVDNEQFF. CDR3 in DNA: TGCAGTGCGCTAGTAGACAATGAGCAGTTCTTC.

This clone was counted between two and nine times. The V call is TRBV6-5, the J call TRBJ1-5, with no clear D. The CDR3 extends over 14 amino acids. Trimming cost V 6 bases and J 4 bases, with 13 bases left between them. CDR1 MNHEY and CDR2 SVGAGI come from the germline V gene. CDR3 in DNA: TGTGCCAGCAGCCGGCCGGGTAGTAATCAGCCCCAGCATTTT. Its protein product is CASSRPGSNQPQHF.

This clone was picked up one time. The V and J genes are TRBV6-1 and TRBJ2-2, with unresolved D. The V end was cut by 4 bases, the J end by 2 bases, with 17 bases between. Germline V gene lookup returns CDR1 MNHNS and CDR2 SASEGT. The CDR3 extends over 17 amino acids. The CDR3 sequence is CASSAFGWQTNTGELFF. The CDR3 nucleotides are TGTGCCAGCAGTGCTTTTGGTTGGCAGACTAACACCGGGGAGCTGTTTTTT.

This clone has more than one count but fewer than ten. The J gene is TRBJ2-2, the V gene TRBV19, with D possibly TRBD2 on 5 matching bases. This CDR3 contains 14 residues. The germline V gene encodes CDR1 LNHDA and CDR2 SQIVND (reference sequence). Trimming took off 7 bases at V and 4 bases at J, with 13 bases between the two ends. This CDR3 reads CASNLAGRTGELFF. CDR3 DNA: TGTGCCAGTAATCTAGCTGGTCGCACCGGGGAGCTGTTTTTT. The full variable domain, rest sourced from reference TRBV19 and TRBJ2-2, is DGGITQSPKYLFRKEGQNVTLSCEQNLNHDAMYWYRQDPGQGLRLIYYSQIVNDFQKGDIAEGYSVSREKKESFPLTVTSAQKNPTAFYLCASNLAGRTGELFFGEGSRLTVL.

This chain uses TRBV27 with TRBJ2-5, with TRBD2 matching 7 bases. CDR3 length equals 14 residues. V gave up 5 bases and J gave up 2 bases; unmatched junction bases: 5. Germline loops: CDR1 MNHEY, CDR2 SMNVEV (reference sequence). Here the CDR3 DNA reads TGTGCCAGCAGTCGGGGGGAAGGACAAGAGACCCAGTACTTC. This translates into CASSRGEGQETQYF.

About this clone itself: The junction does not match germline at one end; this may be a read error. The V call is TRBV5-1, the J call TRBJ1-2; 7 positions match TRBD1. Germline CDR1 and CDR2: SGHRS and YFSETQ. This CDR3 has 15 residues. The CDR3 protein is CASTLGGTANYGYTF. As DNA, the CDR3 is TGCGCCAGCACCTTGGGAGGGACAGCTAACTATGGCTACACCTTC.

The genes are TRBV14 and TRBJ1-2; D not resolved. Trimming cost V 3 bases and J 7 bases, with 15 bases left between them. This CDR3 is built from 14 residues. Per germline, CDR1 SGHDN and CDR2 FVKESK. CDR3 region: CASSQSWAGGGYTF. CDR3 nucleotides: TGTGCCAGCAGCCAGTCCTGGGCAGGCGGTGGCTACACCTTC.

V gene TRBV7-9 combines with J gene TRBJ2-1; TRBD2 matches 8 bases. Per the germline V gene, CDR1 is SEHNR and CDR2 is FQNEAQ (reference sequence). The J segment lost 7 bases and the V segment lost 6 bases, leaving 5 bases of the junction unmatched. This CDR3 is built from 13 residues. The CDR3 DNA reads as TGTGCCAGCAGACGGACTAGCTTGAATGAGCAGTTCTTC. Translating gives CASRRTSLNEQFF.

The genes are TRBV6-1 and TRBJ2-5; no definite D call. The V gene lost 6 bases and the J gene lost 1 base, with 12 bases spanning the gap. The CDR3 has 14 amino acids. Germline assignment: CDR1 MNHNS and CDR2 SASEGT. CDR3 sequence: CASRWAGPQETQYF. The DNA for the CDR3 is TGTGCCAGCAGATGGGCAGGTCCCCAAGAGACCCAGTACTTC.

This clone came up once. V is TRBV29-1 and J is TRBJ2-1, with 11 nucleotides matching TRBD2. V shed 4 bases and J 6 bases; nucleotides not matched to a gene: 8. Germline lookup yields CDR1 SQVTM and CDR2 ANQGSEA. CDR3 length equals 15 residues. For the CDR3, the DNA is TGCAGCGTTGGGTTCAGTAGCGGGAGGGCCAATGAGCAGTTCTTC. Translating gives CSVGFSSGRANEQFF.

The V and J genes are TRBV11-2 and TRBJ1-4; no firm D call. This CDR3 is built from 14 residues. Germline CDR1 is SGHAT and CDR2 is FQNNGV. V was pared by 5 bases and J by 0 bases, with 7 bases between. The CDR3 DNA reads as TGTGCCAGCAGCCTTGAATCAACTAATGAAAAACTGTTTTTT. This gives the protein CASSLESTNEKLFF.

CDR3 residues: CASSLGLFGDTQYF. DNA for the CDR3: TGTGCCAGCAGTTTGGGGCTTTTTGGGGATACGCAGTATTTT. The rearrangement joins TRBV27 to TRBJ2-3; a weak D match, TRBD1 (5 bases). Deletions cut 3 bases from V and 6 bases from J, with 13 bases between. CDR1 MNHEY and CDR2 SMNVEV come from the germline V gene (reference sequence). This CDR3 comprises 14 residues.

This sequence joins TRBV15 and TRBJ1-1; possibly TRBD1 for D (5 bases). Deletions cut 1 base from V and 0 bases from J, with 9 bases between. CDR3 length equals 15 residues. Germline values: CDR1 LNHNV, CDR2 YYDKDF (reference sequence). The DNA of the CDR3 is TGTGCCACCAGCAGAGTTCGACAGTTGAACACTGAAGCTTTCTTT. Its protein is CATSRVRQLNTEAFF.